This entry lists 25 T cell receptor beta chains sequenced from one sample in a study of cytomegalovirus exposure and HLA in healthy donors (dated by TCRdb to about 2017). Library generation was performed with the immunoSEQ multiplex PCR assay. For the multiplex PCR, a mixture combining 60 forward primers for TCR Vbeta segments and 13 reverse primers for TCR Jbeta segments was used. The clones in this table, taken by TCRdb from immuneACCESS, are in-frame only. Not every clone is retained; where verified, under half of the shortfall comes from an unresolved V gene, and the cause of the rest is unknown. The sample includes hundreds of thousands of clones, with roughly 90% observed a single time. The leading ten clones occupy about 2.3% of the sample. The sample taken for sequencing was PBMCs. These receptors were collected from a young woman in good health and CMV-seronegative.

The gene calls are TRBV6-5 and TRBJ2-3; D call uncertain. The V end was cut by 0 bases, the J end by 6 bases, with 4 bases between. There are 12 residues in the CDR3. From germline, CDR1 is MNHEY and CDR2 SVGAGI. CDR3 DNA sequence: TGTGCCAGCAGTTACTCCCCTGATACGCAGTATTTT. As protein: CASSYSPDTQYF.

This rearrangement joins TRBV29-1 to TRBJ1-1; 7 positions match TRBD1. Germline lookup yields CDR1 SQVTM and CDR2 ANQGSEA. This CDR3 is built from 12 residues. Trimming cost V 6 bases and J 7 bases; bases outside gene matches: 8. The CDR3, as DNA: TGCAGCGTGCACTCAGGGGGGATTGAAGCTTTCTTT. This encodes CSVHSGGIEAFF.

This rearrangement joins TRBV27 to TRBJ2-7; the match to TRBD2 covers 9 bases. Germline V gene lookup returns CDR1 MNHEY and CDR2 SMNVEV (reference sequence). The V segment lost 6 bases and the J segment 0 bases; nucleotides outside the gene matches: 9. The CDR3 length is 16 residues. The CDR3 region is CASRRGIAGDSYEQYF. The CDR3 DNA reads TGTGCCAGCAGACGAGGGATAGCGGGGGACTCCTACGAGCAGTACTTC.

The rearrangement uses TRBV11-3 and TRBJ1-1, with no clear D. With 5 bases removed from V and 1 base from J, the gap between germline ends came to 8 bases. In germline, CDR1 is SGHNT, CDR2 YENEEA. The CDR3 consists of 13 residues. CDR3 in DNA: TGTGCCAGCAGCCGAGGAAAGAACACTGAAGCTTTCTTT. Amino acid sequence: CASSRGKNTEAFF. Variable domain in full (rest from reference TRBV11-3 and TRBJ1-1): EAGVVQSPRYKIIEKKQPVAFWCNPISGHNTLYWYLQNLGQGPELLIRYENEEAVDDSQLPKDRFSAERLKGVDSTLKIQPAELGDSAVYLCASSRGKNTEAFFGQGTRLTVV.

The chain recombines TRBV27 with TRBJ1-4, with a tentative D call TRBD1 (5 bases). The CDR3 covers 18 residues. Trimming took off 5 bases at V and 1 base at J, with 20 bases between the two ends. The germline V gene encodes CDR1 MNHEY and CDR2 SMNVEV (reference sequence). CDR3 sequence: CASSRWRGGGQTNEKLFF. For the CDR3, the DNA is TGTGCCAGCAGTCGATGGCGTGGGGGAGGTCAAACTAATGAAAAACTGTTTTTT.

V gene TRBV11-2 combines with J gene TRBJ2-7; possibly TRBD2 for D (7 bases). Germline CDR1 SGHAT, CDR2 FQNNGV. Trimming removed 1 base from V and 7 bases from J, with 14 bases in between. This CDR3 contains 14 residues. The CDR3 loop is CASSLAGGPREQYF. In nucleotides, the CDR3 is TGTGCCAGCAGCTTAGCGGGGGGCCCCCGAGAGCAGTACTTC.

The chain joins TRBV10-3 to TRBJ1-3; 11 bases align to TRBD1. V shed 2 bases and J 3 bases; nucleotides not matched to a gene: 12. Germline V gene lookup returns CDR1 ENHRY and CDR2 SYGVKD. The CDR3 is 19 amino acids. CDR3: CAISETLGQGARGGNTIYF. Written as DNA, the CDR3 is TGTGCCATCAGTGAGACGTTAGGACAGGGGGCGCGAGGTGGAAACACCATATATTTT.

V and J are TRBV5-1 and TRBJ1-2; TRBD1 aligns across 10 bases. The V and J ends lost 4 bases and 4 bases, in that order; junction bases with no gene match: 10. Germline V gene lookup returns CDR1 SGHRS and CDR2 YFSETQ. The CDR3 has 16 residues. CDR3 loop: CASSPETGGEGYGYTF. The DNA for the CDR3 is TGCGCCAGCAGCCCTGAGACAGGGGGCGAGGGCTATGGCTACACCTTC.

J is TRBJ1-5 and V is TRBV4-1; 9 nucleotides line up with TRBD1. The CDR3 contains 20 residues. CDR1 MGHRA and CDR2 YSYEKL come from the germline V gene. Germline trimming cut 0 bases from V and 1 base from J; bases unmatched to any gene: 13. The CDR3 reads CASSQDSGQGMGRSNQPQHF. In DNA form, the CDR3 reads TGCGCCAGCAGCCAAGATTCAGGACAGGGGATGGGTAGAAGCAATCAGCCCCAGCATTTT.

The chain links TRBV7-9 to TRBJ2-7, with D maybe TRBD2 (6 bases). V lost 0 bases to trimming and J lost 2 bases, with 17 bases between them. The CDR3 has 17 residues. Per the germline V gene, CDR1 is SEHNR and CDR2 is FQNEAQ (reference sequence). CDR3 sequence (DNA): TGTGCCAGCAGCTTAGCGCACGGGGGTAAGATTACCTACGAGCAGTACTTC. It specifies CASSLAHGGKITYEQYF.

J is TRBJ1-2 and V is TRBV2; D is unclear. This CDR3 has 14 amino acids. Deletions cut 7 bases from V and 5 bases from J, with 17 bases between. Germline assignment: CDR1 SNHLY and CDR2 FYNNEI. Here the CDR3 DNA reads TGTGCCAGCAAACCGGCCCGTCAGGCTTATGGCTACACCTTC. This gives the protein CASKPARQAYGYTF. Looking up the rest from reference TRBV2 and TRBJ1-2 gives the full variable domain: EPEVTQTPSHQVTQMGQEVILRCVPISNHLYFYWYRQILGQKVEFLVSFYNNEISEKSEIFDDQFSVERPDGSNFTLKIRSTKLEDSAMYFCASKPARQAYGYTFGSGTRLTVV.

V and J are TRBV7-6 and TRBJ2-3; D is possibly TRBD2 (6 bases). CDR1 SGHVS and CDR2 FNYEAQ come from the germline V gene. The CDR3 sequence is 16 residues long. V was cut by 1 base and J by 7 bases, with 18 bases left in between. CDR3 sequence reads: CASSLETGAGWYTQYF. The CDR3 nucleotides are TGTGCCAGCAGCTTAGAAACTGGGGCGGGGTGGTATACGCAGTATTTT.

The J gene is TRBJ1-1, the V gene TRBV6-5, with D tentatively TRBD1 (5 bases). CDR1 is MNHEY and CDR2 is SVGAGI in the germline V gene. The CDR3 is 12 amino acids. Trimming pared 4 bases from V and 8 bases from J, leaving 11 bases between. The CDR3 loop reads CASSSLPGEAFF. In nucleotides, the CDR3 is TGTGCCAGCAGTTCCCTTCCAGGGGAAGCTTTCTTT.

This clone appeared once. In nucleotides, the CDR3 is TGCGCCAGCAGCGACGGACAGGGCCTCTTCTACGAGCAGTACTTC. Its translation is CASSDGQGLFYEQYF. This chain connects TRBV5-1 to TRBJ2-7; TRBD1 matches at 8 bases. Germline CDR1 reads SGHRS; CDR2 reads YFSETQ. This CDR3 comprises 15 residues. The V gene end was trimmed by 4 bases and the J gene end by 3 bases; junction bases not matched to a gene: 9.

This chain links TRBV19 with TRBJ2-5, with D perhaps matching TRBD2 (6 bases). The CDR3 is 14 residues long. Trimming took 3 bases from V and 1 from J, leaving 9 bases between them. Germline CDR1 LNHDA, CDR2 SQIVND (reference sequence). The chain's CDR3 is CASSIVSGQETQYF. The DNA for the CDR3 is TGTGCCAGTAGTATTGTTAGCGGCCAAGAGACCCAGTACTTC.

V gene TRBV2 combines with J gene TRBJ1-5, with TRBD1 as a possible D gene (5 bases). V was clipped by 5 bases and J by 2 bases, with 10 bases between them. This CDR3 region has 14 residues. Germline V gene lookup returns CDR1 SNHLY and CDR2 FYNNEI. The CDR3 sequence is CASSSQGGNQPQHF. CDR3 nucleotide sequence: TGTGCCAGCAGTAGTCAGGGTGGCAATCAGCCCCAGCATTTT.

The rearrangement links TRBV2 to TRBJ2-6; D is perhaps TRBD1 (8 bases). Looked up from germline, CDR1 is SNHLY and CDR2 is FYNNEI. The CDR3 extends over 16 amino acids. The V end was cut by 6 bases, the J end by 4 bases, with 16 bases between. CDR3 DNA: TGTGCCAGCAGCGGGAGGACAGGGTACGGGGCCAACGTCCTGACTTTC. This sequence encodes CASSGRTGYGANVLTF.

V usage is TRBV9 and J usage is TRBJ1-1; D possibly corresponds to TRBD1 (6 bases). V was trimmed by 0 bases and J by 10 bases, leaving 16 bases between them. The CDR3 is 14 residues long. Germline V gene sequence: CDR1 SGDLS, CDR2 YYNGEE. The CDR3 region has the DNA TGTGCCAGCAGCGTAGACCCCTCGGGAGGGGGAGCTTTCTTT. The encoded protein is CASSVDPSGGGAFF.

The chain employs TRBV19 and TRBJ2-2, with 9 bases aligning to TRBD2. The CDR3 length is 15 residues. The trim removed 5 bases at V and 2 bases at J, leaving 3 bases unmatched. Per germline, CDR1 LNHDA and CDR2 SQIVND (reference sequence). The chain's CDR3 is CASSGTSLNTGELFF. For the CDR3, the DNA is TGTGCCAGTAGTGGGACTAGCCTAAACACCGGGGAGCTGTTTTTT.

The chain has TRBV5-6 and TRBJ2-3, with 7 bases that match TRBD1. The length of the CDR3 is 15 residues. Germline CDR1 reads SGHDT; CDR2 reads YYEEEE. V shed 5 bases and J 2 bases; nucleotides not matched to a gene: 8. CDR3 residues: CASSFDRVPTDTQYF. Written as DNA, the CDR3 is TGTGCCAGCAGTTTCGACAGGGTGCCCACAGATACGCAGTATTTT.

Note on this clone: The sample carries other DNA sequences with the same CDR3. V and J are TRBV27 and TRBJ1-6; maybe TRBD1 (5 bases). Germline V gene sequence: CDR1 MNHEY, CDR2 SMNVEV (reference sequence). This CDR3 region has 15 residues. V gave up 6 bases and J gave up 9 bases, with 18 bases separating them. CDR3 sequence (DNA): TGTGCCAGCAGCTTCGCTCCGGGGGTACTTTCACCCCTCCACTTT. It encodes CASSFAPGVLSPLHF.

This chain links TRBV5-1 with TRBJ2-2; 10 nucleotides line up with TRBD1. From germline, CDR1 is SGHRS and CDR2 YFSETQ. V shed 3 bases, J shed 7 bases, and the junction held 9 bases outside the gene matches. The CDR3 is 16 residues long. CDR3 DNA sequence: TGCGCCAGCAGCTGGACAGGGGGTATAGGTGGCGGGGAGCTGTTTTTT. Translation gives CASSWTGGIGGGELFF.

The chain employs TRBV2 and TRBJ2-7, with 7 bases fitting TRBD2. The V segment lost 4 bases and the J segment 3 bases; nucleotides outside the gene matches: 6. Per the germline V gene, CDR1 is SNHLY and CDR2 is FYNNEI. The CDR3 runs 14 residues. The CDR3 DNA follows: TGTGCCAGCAGTGTGAGGCGGGAGCTCTACGAGCAGTACTTC. It translates to CASSVRRELYEQYF.

The V gene is TRBV10-2, the J gene TRBJ2-1, with 12 bases lining up with TRBD2. Germline assignment: CDR1 WSHSY and CDR2 SAAADI. V shed 6 bases, J shed 2 bases, and the junction held 2 bases outside the gene matches. The length of the CDR3 is 15 residues. The chain's CDR3 is CASSLAGGPYNEQFF. CDR3 sequence (DNA): TGCGCCAGCAGCCTAGCGGGGGGGCCCTACAATGAGCAGTTCTTC.

A remark on this clone: The final CDR3 position lacks the conserved phenylalanine or tryptophan, pointing to a likely read error. The chain links TRBV4-1 to TRBJ2-3, with TRBD1 identical over 7 bases. The CDR3 loop spans 13 amino acids. V shed 8 bases and J 2 bases; nucleotides not matched to a gene: 4. The V gene's germline CDR1 is MGHRA and CDR2 YSYEKL. CDR3 DNA: TGCGCCAGCCGGGACAGCACCACAGATACGCAGTATCTT. Its protein is CASRDSTTDTQYL.